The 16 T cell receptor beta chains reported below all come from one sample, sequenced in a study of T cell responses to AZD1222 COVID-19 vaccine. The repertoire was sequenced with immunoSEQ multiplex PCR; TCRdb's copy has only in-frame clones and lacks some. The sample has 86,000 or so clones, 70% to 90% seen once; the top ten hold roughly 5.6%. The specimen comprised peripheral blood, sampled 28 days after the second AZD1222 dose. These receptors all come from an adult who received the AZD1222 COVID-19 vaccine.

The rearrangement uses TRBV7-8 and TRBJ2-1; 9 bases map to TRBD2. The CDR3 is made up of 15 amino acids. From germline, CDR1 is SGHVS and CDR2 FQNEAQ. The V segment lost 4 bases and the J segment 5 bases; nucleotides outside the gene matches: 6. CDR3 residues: CASSSSGRTHNEQFF. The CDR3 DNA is TGTGCCAGCAGCTCCAGCGGGAGGACCCACAATGAGCAGTTCTTC. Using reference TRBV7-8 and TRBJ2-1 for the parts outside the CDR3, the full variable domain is GAGVSQSPRYKVAKRGQDVALRCDPISGHVSLFWYQQALGQGPEFLTYFQNEAQLDKSGLPSDRFFAERPEGSVSTLKIQRTQQEDSAVYLCASSSSGRTHNEQFFGPGTRLTVL.

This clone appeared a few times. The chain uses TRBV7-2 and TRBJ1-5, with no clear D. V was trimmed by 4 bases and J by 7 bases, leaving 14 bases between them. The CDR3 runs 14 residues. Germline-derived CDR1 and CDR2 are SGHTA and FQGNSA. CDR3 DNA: TGTGCCAGCAGCTCCGACACCCCTGGGCAGCCCCAGCATTTT. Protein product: CASSSDTPGQPQHF. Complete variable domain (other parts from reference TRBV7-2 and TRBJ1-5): GAGVSQSPSNKVTEKGKDVELRCDPISGHTALYWYRQSLGQGLEFLIYFQGNSAPDKSGLPSDRFSAERTGGSVSTLTIQRTQQEDSAVYLCASSSDTPGQPQHFGDGTRLSIL.

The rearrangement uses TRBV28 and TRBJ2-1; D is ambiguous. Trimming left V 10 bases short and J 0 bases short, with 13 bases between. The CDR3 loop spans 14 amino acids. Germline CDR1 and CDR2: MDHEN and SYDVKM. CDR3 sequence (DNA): TGTGCCACCGTGGGGAAACCCTCCTACAATGAGCAGTTCTTC. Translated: CATVGKPSYNEQFF.

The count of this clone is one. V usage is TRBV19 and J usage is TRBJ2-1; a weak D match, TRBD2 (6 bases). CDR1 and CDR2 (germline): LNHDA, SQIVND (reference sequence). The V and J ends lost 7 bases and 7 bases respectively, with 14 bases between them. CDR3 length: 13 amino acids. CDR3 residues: CASNNYGGNEQFF. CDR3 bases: TGTGCCAGTAACAATTATGGGGGGAATGAGCAGTTCTTC. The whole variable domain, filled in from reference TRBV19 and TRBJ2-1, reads DGGITQSPKYLFRKEGQNVTLSCEQNLNHDAMYWYRQDPGQGLRLIYYSQIVNDFQKGDIAEGYSVSREKKESFPLTVTSAQKNPTAFYLCASNNYGGNEQFFGPGTRLTVL.

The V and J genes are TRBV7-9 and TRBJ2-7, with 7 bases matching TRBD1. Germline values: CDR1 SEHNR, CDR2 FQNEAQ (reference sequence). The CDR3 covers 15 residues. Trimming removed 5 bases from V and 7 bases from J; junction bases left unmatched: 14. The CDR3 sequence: CASSPGTALLGEQYF. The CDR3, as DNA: TGTGCCAGCAGCCCCGGGACAGCTTTACTGGGGGAGCAGTACTTC.

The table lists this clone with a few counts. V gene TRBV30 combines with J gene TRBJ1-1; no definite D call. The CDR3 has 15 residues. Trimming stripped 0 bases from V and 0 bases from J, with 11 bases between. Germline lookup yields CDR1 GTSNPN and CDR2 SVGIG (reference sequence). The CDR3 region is CAWSVSDVMNTEAFF. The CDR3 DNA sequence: TGTGCCTGGAGTGTATCAGACGTCATGAACACTGAAGCTTTCTTT.

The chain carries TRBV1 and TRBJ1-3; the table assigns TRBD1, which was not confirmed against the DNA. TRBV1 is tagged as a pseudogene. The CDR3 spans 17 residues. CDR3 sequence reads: CTSSQVRQGISGNTIYF. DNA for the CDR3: TGCACCAGCAGCCAAGTACGACAGGGCATCTCTGGAAACACCATATATTTT.

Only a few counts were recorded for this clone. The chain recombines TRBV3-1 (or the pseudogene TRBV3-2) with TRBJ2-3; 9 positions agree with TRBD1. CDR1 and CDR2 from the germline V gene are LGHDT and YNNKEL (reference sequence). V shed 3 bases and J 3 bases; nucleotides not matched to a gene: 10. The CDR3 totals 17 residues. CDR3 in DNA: TGTGCCAGCAGCCAGGCCACAGGGGGCGGAGTTACAGATACGCAGTATTTT. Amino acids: CASSQATGGGVTDTQYF.

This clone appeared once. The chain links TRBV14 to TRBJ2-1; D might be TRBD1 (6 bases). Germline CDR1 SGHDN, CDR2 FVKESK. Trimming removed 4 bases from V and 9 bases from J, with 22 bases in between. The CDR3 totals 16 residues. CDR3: CASSLHSTGPTSEQFF. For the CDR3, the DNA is TGTGCCAGCAGCCTTCATTCGACAGGTCCGACGAGTGAGCAGTTCTTC.

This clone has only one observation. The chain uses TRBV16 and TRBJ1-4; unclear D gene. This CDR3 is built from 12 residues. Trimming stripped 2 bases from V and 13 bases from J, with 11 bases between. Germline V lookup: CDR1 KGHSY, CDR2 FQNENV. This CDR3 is CASSQRADGLFF. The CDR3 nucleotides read TGTGCCAGCAGCCAACGGGCAGATGGACTGTTTTTT.

CDR3 region: CASSYPGAQNTEAFF. CDR3 DNA sequence: TGTGCCAGCAGTTACCCAGGGGCCCAGAACACTGAAGCTTTCTTT. The J gene is TRBJ1-1, the V gene TRBV6-5; D might be TRBD1 (6 bases). Germline V gene lookup returns CDR1 MNHEY and CDR2 SVGAGI. Trimming stripped 2 bases from V and 1 base from J, with 11 bases between. There are 15 residues in the CDR3.

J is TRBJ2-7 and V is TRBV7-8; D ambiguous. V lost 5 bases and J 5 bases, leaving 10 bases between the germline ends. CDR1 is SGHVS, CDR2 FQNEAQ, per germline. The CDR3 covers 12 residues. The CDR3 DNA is TGTGCCAGCAGCCACTCGTCAGACGAGCAGTACTTC. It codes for CASSHSSDEQYF.

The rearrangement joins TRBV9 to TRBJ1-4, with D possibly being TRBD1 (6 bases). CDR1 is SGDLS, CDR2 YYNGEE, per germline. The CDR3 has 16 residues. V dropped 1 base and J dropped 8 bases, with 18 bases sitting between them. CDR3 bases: TGTGCCAGCAGCGTAAGCGGATCGGGGGGCGCAGAAAAACTGTTTTTT. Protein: CASSVSGSGGAEKLFF.

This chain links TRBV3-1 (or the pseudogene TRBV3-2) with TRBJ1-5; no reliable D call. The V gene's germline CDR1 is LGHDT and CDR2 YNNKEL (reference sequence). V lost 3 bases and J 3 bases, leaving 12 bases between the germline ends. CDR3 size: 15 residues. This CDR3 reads CASSQGAQNNQPQHF. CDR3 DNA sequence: TGTGCCAGCAGCCAGGGAGCACAGAACAATCAGCCCCAGCATTTT.

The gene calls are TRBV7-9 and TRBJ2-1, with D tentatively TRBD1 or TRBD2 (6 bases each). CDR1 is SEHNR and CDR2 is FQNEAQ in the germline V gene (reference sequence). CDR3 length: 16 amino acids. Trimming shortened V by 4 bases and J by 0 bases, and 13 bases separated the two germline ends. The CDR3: CASSYEGGPSYNEQFF. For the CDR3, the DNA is TGTGCCAGCAGCTACGAGGGGGGCCCCTCCTACAATGAGCAGTTCTTC. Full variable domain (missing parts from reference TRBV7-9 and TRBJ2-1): DTGVSQNPRHKITKRGQNVTFRCDPISEHNRLYWYRQTLGQGPEFLTYFQNEAQLEKSRLLSDRFSAERPKGSFSTLEIQRTEQGDSAMYLCASSYEGGPSYNEQFFGPGTRLTVL.

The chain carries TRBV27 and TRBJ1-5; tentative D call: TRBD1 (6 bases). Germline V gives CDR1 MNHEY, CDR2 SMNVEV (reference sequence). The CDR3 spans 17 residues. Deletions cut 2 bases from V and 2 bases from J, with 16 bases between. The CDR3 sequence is CASSLMRTGPGNQPQHF. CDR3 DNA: TGTGCCAGCAGTTTAATGCGCACAGGGCCTGGCAATCAGCCCCAGCATTTT.